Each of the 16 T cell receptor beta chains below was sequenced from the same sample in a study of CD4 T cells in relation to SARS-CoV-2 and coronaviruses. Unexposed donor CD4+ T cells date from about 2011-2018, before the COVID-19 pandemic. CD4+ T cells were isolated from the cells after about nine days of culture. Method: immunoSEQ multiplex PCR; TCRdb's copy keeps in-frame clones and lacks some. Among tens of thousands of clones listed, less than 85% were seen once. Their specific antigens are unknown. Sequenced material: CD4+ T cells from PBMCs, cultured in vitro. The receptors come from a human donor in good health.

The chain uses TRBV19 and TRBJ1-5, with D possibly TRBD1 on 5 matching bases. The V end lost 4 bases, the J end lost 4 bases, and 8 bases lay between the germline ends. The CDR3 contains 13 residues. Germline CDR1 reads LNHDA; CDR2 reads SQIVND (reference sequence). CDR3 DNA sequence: TGTGCCAGTAGTAGGGACGGGAATCAGCCCCAGCATTTT. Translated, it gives CASSRDGNQPQHF.

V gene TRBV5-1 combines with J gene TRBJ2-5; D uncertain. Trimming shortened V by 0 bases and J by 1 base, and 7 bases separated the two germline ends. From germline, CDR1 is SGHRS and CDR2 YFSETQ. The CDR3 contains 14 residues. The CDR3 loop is CASSLVGGQETQYF. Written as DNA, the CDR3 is TGCGCCAGCAGCTTGGTGGGTGGCCAAGAGACCCAGTACTTC.

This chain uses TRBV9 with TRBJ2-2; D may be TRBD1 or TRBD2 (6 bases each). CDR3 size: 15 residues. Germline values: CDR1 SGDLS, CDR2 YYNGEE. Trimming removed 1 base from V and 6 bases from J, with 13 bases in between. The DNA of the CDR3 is TGTGCCAGCAGCGTAACCGGGGGCGGCGCCGGGGAGCTGTTTTTT. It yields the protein CASSVTGGGAGELFF.

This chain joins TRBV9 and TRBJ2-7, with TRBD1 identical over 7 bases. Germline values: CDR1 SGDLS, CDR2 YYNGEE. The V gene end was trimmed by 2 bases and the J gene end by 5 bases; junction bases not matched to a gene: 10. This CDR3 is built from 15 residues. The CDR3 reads CASSVAIQGTDEQYF. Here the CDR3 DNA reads TGTGCCAGCAGCGTGGCCATACAGGGGACGGACGAGCAGTACTTC.

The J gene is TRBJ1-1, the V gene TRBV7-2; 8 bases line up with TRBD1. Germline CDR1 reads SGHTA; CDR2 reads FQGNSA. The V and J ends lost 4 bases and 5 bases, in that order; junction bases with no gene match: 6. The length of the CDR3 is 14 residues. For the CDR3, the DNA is TGTGCCAGCAGCTCCGGACAGGGAAGTACTGAAGCTTTCTTT. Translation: CASSSGQGSTEAFF.

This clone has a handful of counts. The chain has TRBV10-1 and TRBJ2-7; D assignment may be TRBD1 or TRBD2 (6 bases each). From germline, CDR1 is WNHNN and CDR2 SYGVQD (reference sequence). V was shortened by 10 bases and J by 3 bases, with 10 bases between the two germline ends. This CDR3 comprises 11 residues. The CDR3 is CATEGGYEQYF. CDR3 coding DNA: TGCGCCACCGAGGGGGGCTACGAGCAGTACTTC.

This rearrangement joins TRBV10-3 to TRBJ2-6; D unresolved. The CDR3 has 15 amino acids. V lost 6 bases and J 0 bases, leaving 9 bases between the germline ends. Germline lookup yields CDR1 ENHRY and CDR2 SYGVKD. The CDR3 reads CAIRFAGSGANVLTF. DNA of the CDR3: TGTGCCATCAGATTCGCCGGCTCTGGGGCCAACGTCCTGACTTTC.

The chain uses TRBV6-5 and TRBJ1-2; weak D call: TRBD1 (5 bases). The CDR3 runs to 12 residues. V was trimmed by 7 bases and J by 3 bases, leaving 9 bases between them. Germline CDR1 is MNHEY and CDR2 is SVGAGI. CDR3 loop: CASNGGDYGYTF. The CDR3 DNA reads TGTGCCAGCAACGGGGGGGACTATGGCTACACCTTC.

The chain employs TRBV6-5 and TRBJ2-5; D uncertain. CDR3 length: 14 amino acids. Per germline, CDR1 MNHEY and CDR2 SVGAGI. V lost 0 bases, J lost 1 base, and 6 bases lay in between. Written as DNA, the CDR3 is TGTGCCAGCAGTTACTCATGGGGCCAAGAGACCCAGTACTTC. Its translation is CASSYSWGQETQYF.

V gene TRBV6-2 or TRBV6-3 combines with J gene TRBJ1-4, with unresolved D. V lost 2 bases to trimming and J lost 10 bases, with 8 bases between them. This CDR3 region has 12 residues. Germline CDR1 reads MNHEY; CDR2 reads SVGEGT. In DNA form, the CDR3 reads TGTGCCAGCAGTTACGGGTGGGGAAAACTGTTTTTT. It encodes CASSYGWGKLFF.

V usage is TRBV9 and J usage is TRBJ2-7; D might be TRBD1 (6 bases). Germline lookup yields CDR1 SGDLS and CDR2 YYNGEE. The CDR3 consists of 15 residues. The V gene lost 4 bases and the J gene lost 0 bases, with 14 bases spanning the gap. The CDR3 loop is CASSTRDTFSYEQYF. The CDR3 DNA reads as TGTGCCAGCAGCACTAGGGACACCTTCTCCTACGAGCAGTACTTC.

The CDR3: CASSSISGTPRRVFF. CDR3 nucleotide sequence: TGTGCCAGCAGCAGCATATCCGGGACGCCCCGCCGCGTGTTTTTT. The chain employs TRBV11-2 and TRBJ1-4; weak D call: TRBD1 (5 bases). Germline V lookup: CDR1 SGHAT, CDR2 FQNNGV. The CDR3 consists of 15 residues. Trimming pared 5 bases from V and 15 bases from J, leaving 25 bases between.

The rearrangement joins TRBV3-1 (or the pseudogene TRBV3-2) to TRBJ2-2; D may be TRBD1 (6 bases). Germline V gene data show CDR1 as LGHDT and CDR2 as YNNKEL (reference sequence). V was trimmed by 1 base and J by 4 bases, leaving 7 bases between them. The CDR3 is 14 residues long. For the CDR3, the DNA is TGTGCCAGCAGCCAAGTACAGGGCACCGGGGAGCTGTTTTTT. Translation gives CASSQVQGTGELFF.

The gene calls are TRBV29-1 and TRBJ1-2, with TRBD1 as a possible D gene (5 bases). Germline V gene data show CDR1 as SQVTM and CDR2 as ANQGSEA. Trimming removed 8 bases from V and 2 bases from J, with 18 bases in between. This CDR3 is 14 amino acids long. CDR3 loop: CSSDPWGSNYGYTF. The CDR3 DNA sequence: TGCAGCTCCGATCCCTGGGGCTCCAACTATGGCTACACCTTC.

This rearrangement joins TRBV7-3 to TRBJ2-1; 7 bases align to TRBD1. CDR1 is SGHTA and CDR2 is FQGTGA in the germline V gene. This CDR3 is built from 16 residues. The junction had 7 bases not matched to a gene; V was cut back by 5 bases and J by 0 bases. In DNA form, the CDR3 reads TGTGCCAGCAGCCCCCAGACAGGGATCTCCTACAATGAGCAGTTCTTC. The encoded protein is CASSPQTGISYNEQFF.

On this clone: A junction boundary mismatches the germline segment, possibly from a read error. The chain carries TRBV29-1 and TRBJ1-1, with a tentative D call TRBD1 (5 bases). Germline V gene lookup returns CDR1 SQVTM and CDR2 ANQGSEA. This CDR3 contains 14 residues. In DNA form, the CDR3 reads TGCAGCGTTGAGAGACAGTACGGGAACCCTGAAGCTTTCTTT. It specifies CSVERQYGNPEAFF.